These 15 T cell receptor beta chains were all obtained from the same sample, sequenced in a study of blood T cell repertoires in COVID-19. Assay used: immunoSEQ multiplex PCR; TCRdb lists only in-frame clones, some missing. The repertoire has about 200,000 clones, roughly 94% of them found once; the top ten carry 0.6% to 0.8%. Sequenced sample: peripheral blood. These receptors all come from a man aged 30 to 39 with COVID-19, enrolled during active disease.

V is TRBV6-5 and J is TRBJ1-1; 8 positions match TRBD1. Per germline, CDR1 MNHEY and CDR2 SVGAGI. J was trimmed by 5 bases and V by 7 bases; bases with no gene match: 6. This CDR3 region has 13 residues. The CDR3 DNA reads as TGTGCCAGCACCCAGGGGGCGATGACTGAAGCTTTCTTT. This codes for CASTQGAMTEAFF.

This chain connects TRBV10-3 to TRBJ1-2, with D uncertain. From germline, CDR1 is ENHRY and CDR2 SYGVKD. The CDR3 consists of 13 residues. V lost 8 bases to trimming and J lost 3 bases, with 13 bases between them. CDR3 sequence reads: CAIPSGLDYGYTF. CDR3 DNA: TGTGCCATCCCGTCTGGGCTGGACTATGGCTACACCTTC.

The CDR3 loop is CASSYEGADEQFF. Here the CDR3 DNA reads TGTGCCAGCAGTTACGAGGGGGCCGATGAGCAGTTCTTC. V and J are TRBV6-5 and TRBJ2-1; 7 nucleotides agree with TRBD1. Germline V CDR1 and CDR2: MNHEY, SVGAGI. The trim removed 2 bases at V and 8 bases at J, leaving 3 bases unmatched. The CDR3 runs to 13 residues.

The V call is TRBV24-1, the J call TRBJ2-3; D might be TRBD1 (6 bases). This CDR3 spans 18 amino acids. V was clipped by 4 bases and J by 4 bases, with 23 bases between them. Per germline, CDR1 KGHDR and CDR2 SFDVKD. In DNA, the CDR3 is TGTGCCACCAGTGAGTCAGGACAGAAACGTTTCCCTCCAGATACGCAGTATTTT. Protein product: CATSESGQKRFPPDTQYF.

V is TRBV6-6 and J is TRBJ2-6; 9 bases line up with TRBD1. Germline V gene data show CDR1 as MNHNY and CDR2 as SVGAGI (reference sequence). The V gene end was trimmed by 6 bases and the J gene end by 1 base; junction bases not matched to a gene: 1. CDR3 length equals 15 residues. This CDR3 reads CASRDRGSGANVLTF. As DNA, the CDR3 is TGTGCCAGCAGGGACAGGGGTTCTGGGGCCAACGTCCTGACTTTC.

The chain combines TRBV28 with TRBJ2-1, with 9 bases aligning to TRBD1. Trimming at V came to 6 bases and at J to 7 bases, leaving 7 bases not matched to a gene. The CDR3 has 14 residues. Germline V gene data show CDR1 as MDHEN and CDR2 as SYDVKM. The CDR3, as DNA: TGTGCCAGCAGACTACAGGGGGCGAGGAATGAGCAGTTCTTC. It codes for CASRLQGARNEQFF.

The sample holds one count of this clone. The V and J genes are TRBV7-2 and TRBJ1-5; D ambiguous. This CDR3 comprises 13 residues. Germline CDR1 SGHTA, CDR2 FQGNSA. The V and J ends lost 5 bases and 4 bases respectively, with 9 bases between them. The CDR3 protein is CASSHPGNQPQHF. CDR3 in DNA: TGTGCCAGCAGCCACCCAGGTAATCAGCCCCAGCATTTT.

In this sample, this clone turned up once. The chain combines TRBV5-1 with TRBJ1-5; TRBD1 might be the D (5 bases). CDR3 length equals 15 residues. Deletions cut 0 bases from V and 0 bases from J, with 7 bases between. Germline V gene lookup returns CDR1 SGHRS and CDR2 YFSETQ. As DNA, the CDR3 is TGCGCCAGCAGCTTGGATACAGGTAGCAATCAGCCCCAGCATTTT. Amino acids: CASSLDTGSNQPQHF.

The J gene is TRBJ1-5, the V gene TRBV4-1, with D tentatively TRBD1 (5 bases). V lost 1 base to trimming and J lost 7 bases, with 11 bases between them. This CDR3 comprises 14 residues. Germline assignment: CDR1 MGHRA and CDR2 YSYEKL. The CDR3 protein is CASSQGQGRQPQHF. DNA of the CDR3: TGCGCCAGCAGCCAAGGGCAGGGTCGCCAGCCCCAGCATTTT.

The rearrangement links TRBV2 to TRBJ1-2, with TRBD1 matching 9 bases. This CDR3 has 17 residues. Germline CDR1 and CDR2: SNHLY and FYNNEI. The V and J ends lost 1 base and 2 bases, in that order; junction bases with no gene match: 8. This chain's CDR3 is CASSEDGQGISNYGYTF. CDR3 nucleotide sequence: TGTGCCAGCAGTGAAGACGGACAGGGGATCTCGAACTATGGCTACACCTTC.

The V gene is TRBV2, the J gene TRBJ1-2; a possible D gene is TRBD1 (6 bases). The CDR3 sequence is 15 residues long. The V gene's germline CDR1 is SNHLY and CDR2 FYNNEI. Trimming cost V 7 bases and J 4 bases, with 19 bases left between them. CDR3 nucleotides: TGTGCCAGCACCCTAGGGGGGGGAGGGAGCTATGGCTACACCTTC. Translating gives CASTLGGGGSYGYTF.

The chain uses TRBV20-1 and TRBJ2-1; 8 bases map to TRBD2. The CDR3 has 17 amino acids. Germline CDR1 and CDR2: DFQATT and SNEGSKA (reference sequence). V shed 3 bases and J 2 bases; nucleotides not matched to a gene: 12. The CDR3 coding sequence is TGCAGTGCTAGTGGGCGGGGGGACCGCCGCCCCTACAATGAGCAGTTCTTC. It yields the protein CSASGRGDRRPYNEQFF.

The rearrangement links TRBV18 to TRBJ2-7; D is possibly TRBD2 (6 bases). Per the germline V gene, CDR1 is KGHSH and CDR2 is LQKENI. The CDR3 is 15 residues long. The V end was cut by 2 bases, the J end by 7 bases, with 18 bases between. In DNA, the CDR3 is TGTGCCAGCTCACCATCCCGGGACGGTGGAGGGGAGCAGTACTTC. Its translation is CASSPSRDGGGEQYF.

The rearrangement uses TRBV14 and TRBJ1-3, with a weak D call TRBD1 (6 bases). The ends were cut back, 2 bases at V and 0 bases at J, with 11 bases in the middle. The CDR3 has 16 amino acids. Germline lookup yields CDR1 SGHDN and CDR2 FVKESK. CDR3 in DNA: TGTGCCAGCAGCCAAAGGAACAGGGTCTCTGGAAACACCATATATTTT. Protein sequence: CASSQRNRVSGNTIYF.

V is TRBV18 and J is TRBJ1-2, with D perhaps matching TRBD1 (5 bases). Germline V gene data show CDR1 as KGHSH and CDR2 as LQKENI. V lost 2 bases, J lost 4 bases, and 14 bases lay in between. CDR3 length: 15 amino acids. In DNA, the CDR3 is TGTGCCAGCTCACCAGGTAGTTCCGGGGGCTATGGCTACACCTTC. Translated: CASSPGSSGGYGYTF.